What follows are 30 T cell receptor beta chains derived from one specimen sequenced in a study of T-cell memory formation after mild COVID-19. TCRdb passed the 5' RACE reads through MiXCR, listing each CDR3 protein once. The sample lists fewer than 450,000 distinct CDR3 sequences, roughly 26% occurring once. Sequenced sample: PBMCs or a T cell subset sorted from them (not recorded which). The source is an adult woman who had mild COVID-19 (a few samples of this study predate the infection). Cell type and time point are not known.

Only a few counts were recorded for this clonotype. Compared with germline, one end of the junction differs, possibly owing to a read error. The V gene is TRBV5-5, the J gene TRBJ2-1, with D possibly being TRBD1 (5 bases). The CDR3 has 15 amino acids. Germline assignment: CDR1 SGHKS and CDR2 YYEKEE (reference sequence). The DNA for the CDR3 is TGTGCCAGCACCTTGGAAGGACAATTTCACAATGAGCAGTTCTTC. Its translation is CASTLEGQFHNEQFF. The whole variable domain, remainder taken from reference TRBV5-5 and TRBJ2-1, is DAGVTQSPTHLIKTRGQQVTLRCSPISGHKSVSWYQQVLGQGPQFIFQYYEKEERGRGNFPDRFSARQFPNYSSELNVNALLLGDSALYLCASTLEGQFHNEQFFGPGTRLTVL.

The CDR3 DNA follows: TGTGCCAGCAGTTTCTCGGGAGGCCAGACCCAGCATTTT. Translating it yields CASSFSGGQTQHF. The chain couples TRBV12-3 or TRBV12-4 to TRBJ1-5; no definite D call. The CDR3 runs to 13 residues. V lost 3 bases to trimming and J lost 11 bases, with 14 bases between them.

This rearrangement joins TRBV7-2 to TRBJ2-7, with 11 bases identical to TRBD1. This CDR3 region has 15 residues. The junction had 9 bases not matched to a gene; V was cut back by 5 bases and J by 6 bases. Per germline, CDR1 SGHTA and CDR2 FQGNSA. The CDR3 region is CASSGGQGASFEQYF. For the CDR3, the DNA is TGTGCCAGCAGCGGCGGACAGGGGGCGTCTTTCGAGCAGTACTTC.

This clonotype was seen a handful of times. CDR3 in amino acids: CATSRGNGNTEAFF. The CDR3 bases are TGTGCCACCTCCAGAGGGAATGGGAACACTGAAGCTTTCTTT. This chain joins TRBV7-9 and TRBJ1-1; D uncertain. V was trimmed by 10 bases and J by 1 base, leaving 16 bases between them. The CDR3 spans 14 residues. Germline V gene lookup returns CDR1 SEHNR and CDR2 FQNEAQ (reference sequence).

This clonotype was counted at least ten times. In DNA form, the CDR3 reads TGCGCCAGCAGCCAAGGTATCTCCTACGAGCAGTACTTC. Encoded protein: CASSQGISYEQYF. V usage is TRBV4-1 and J usage is TRBJ2-7; D is uncertain. Germline V gene sequence: CDR1 MGHRA, CDR2 YSYEKL. The ends were cut back, 1 base at V and 0 bases at J, with 4 bases in the middle. There are 13 residues in the CDR3.

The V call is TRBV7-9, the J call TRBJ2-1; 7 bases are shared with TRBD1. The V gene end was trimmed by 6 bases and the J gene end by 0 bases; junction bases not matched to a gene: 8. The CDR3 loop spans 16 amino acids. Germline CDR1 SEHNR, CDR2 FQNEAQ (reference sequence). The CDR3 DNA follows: TGTGCCAGCAGGGACGGGACAGCCTACTCCTACAATGAGCAGTTCTTC. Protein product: CASRDGTAYSYNEQFF.

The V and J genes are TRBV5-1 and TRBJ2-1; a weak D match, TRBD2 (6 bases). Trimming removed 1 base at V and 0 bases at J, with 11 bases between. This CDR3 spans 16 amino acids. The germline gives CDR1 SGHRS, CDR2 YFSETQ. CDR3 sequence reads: CASSLWGESSYNEQFF. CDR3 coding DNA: TGCGCCAGCAGCTTGTGGGGGGAGAGCTCCTACAATGAGCAGTTCTTC.

As DNA, the CDR3 is TGCAGCGTTGGGTTAATGGCAGGGCAAGTTGAAAAACTGTTTTTT. This gives the protein CSVGLMAGQVEKLFF. This chain connects TRBV29-1 to TRBJ1-4; possible D gene TRBD1, 5 bases. V was clipped by 4 bases and J by 7 bases, with 19 bases between them. Germline CDR1 and CDR2: SQVTM and ANQGSEA. This CDR3 spans 15 amino acids.

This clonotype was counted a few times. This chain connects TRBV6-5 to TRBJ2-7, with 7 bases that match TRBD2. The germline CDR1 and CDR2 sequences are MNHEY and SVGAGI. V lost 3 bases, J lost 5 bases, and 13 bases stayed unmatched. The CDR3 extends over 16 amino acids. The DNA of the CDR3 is TGTGCCAGCAGTTATTCCCCAGGCGGGGGTTCGCACGAGCAGTACTTC. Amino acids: CASSYSPGGGSHEQYF.

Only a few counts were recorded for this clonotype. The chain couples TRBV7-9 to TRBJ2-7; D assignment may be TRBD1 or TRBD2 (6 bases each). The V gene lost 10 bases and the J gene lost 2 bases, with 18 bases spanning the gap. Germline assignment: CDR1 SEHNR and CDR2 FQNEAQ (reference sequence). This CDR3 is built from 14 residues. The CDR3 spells CAISTGLSPYEQYF. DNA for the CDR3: TGTGCCATATCGACAGGACTATCCCCCTACGAGCAGTACTTC.

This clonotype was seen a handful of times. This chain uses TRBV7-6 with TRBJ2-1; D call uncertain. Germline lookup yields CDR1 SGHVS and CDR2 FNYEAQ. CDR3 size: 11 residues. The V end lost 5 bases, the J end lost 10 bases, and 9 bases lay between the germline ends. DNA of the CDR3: TGTGCCAGCAGCCCCCTCGGGGAGCAGTTCTTC. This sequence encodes CASSPLGEQFF.

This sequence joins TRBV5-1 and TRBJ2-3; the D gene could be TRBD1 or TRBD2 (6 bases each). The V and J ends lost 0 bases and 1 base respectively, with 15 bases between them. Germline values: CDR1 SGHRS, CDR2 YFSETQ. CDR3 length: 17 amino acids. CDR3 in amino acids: CASSLEGVGGRTDTQYF. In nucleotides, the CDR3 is TGCGCCAGCAGCTTGGAGGGTGTAGGGGGGCGCACAGATACGCAGTATTTT.

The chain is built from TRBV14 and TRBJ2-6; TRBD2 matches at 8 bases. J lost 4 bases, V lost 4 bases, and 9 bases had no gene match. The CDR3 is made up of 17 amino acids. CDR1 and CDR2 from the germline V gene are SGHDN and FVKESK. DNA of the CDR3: TGTGCCAGCAGCCCCCGGGGGGGCCTCAGAGGGGCCAACGTCCTGACTTTC. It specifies CASSPRGGLRGANVLTF.

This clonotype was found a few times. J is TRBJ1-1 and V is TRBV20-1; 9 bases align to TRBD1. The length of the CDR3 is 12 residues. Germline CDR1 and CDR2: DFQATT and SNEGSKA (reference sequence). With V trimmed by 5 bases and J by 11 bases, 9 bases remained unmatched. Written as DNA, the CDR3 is TGCAGTGCTCAGACAGGGGGTAGAGAGGCTTTCTTT. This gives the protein CSAQTGGREAFF.

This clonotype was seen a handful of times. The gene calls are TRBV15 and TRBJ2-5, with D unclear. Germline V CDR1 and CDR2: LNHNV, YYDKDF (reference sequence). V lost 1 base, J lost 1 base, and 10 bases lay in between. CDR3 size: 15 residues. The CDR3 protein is CATSRGELGQETQYF. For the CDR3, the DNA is TGTGCCACCAGCAGAGGGGAACTGGGCCAAGAGACCCAGTACTTC.

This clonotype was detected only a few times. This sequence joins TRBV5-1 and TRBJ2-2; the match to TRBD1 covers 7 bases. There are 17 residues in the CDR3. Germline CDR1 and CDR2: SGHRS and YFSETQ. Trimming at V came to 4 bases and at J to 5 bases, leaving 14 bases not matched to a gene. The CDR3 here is CASSTYPGTDLTGELFF. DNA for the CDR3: TGCGCCAGCAGCACATATCCCGGGACAGACTTGACCGGGGAGCTGTTTTTT. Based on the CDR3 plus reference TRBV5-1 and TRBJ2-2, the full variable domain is KAGVTQTPRYLIKTRGQQVTLSCSPISGHRSVSWYQQTPGQGLQFLFEYFSETQRNKGNFPGRFSGRQFSNSRSEMNVSTLELGDSALYLCASSTYPGTDLTGELFFGEGSRLTVL.

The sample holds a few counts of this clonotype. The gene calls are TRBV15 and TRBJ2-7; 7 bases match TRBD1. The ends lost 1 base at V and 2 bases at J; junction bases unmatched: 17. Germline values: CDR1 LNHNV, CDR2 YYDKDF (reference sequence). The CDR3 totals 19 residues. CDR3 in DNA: TGTGCCACCAGCAGAGGTGCAATTAGGGTACAGGGGTCTGCCTACGAGCAGTACTTC. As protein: CATSRGAIRVQGSAYEQYF.

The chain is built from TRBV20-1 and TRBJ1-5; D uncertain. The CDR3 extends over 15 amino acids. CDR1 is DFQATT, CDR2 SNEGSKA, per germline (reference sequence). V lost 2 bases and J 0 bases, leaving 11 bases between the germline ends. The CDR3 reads CSARIGLNSNQPQHF. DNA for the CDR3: TGCAGTGCTAGAATCGGACTTAATAGCAATCAGCCCCAGCATTTT.

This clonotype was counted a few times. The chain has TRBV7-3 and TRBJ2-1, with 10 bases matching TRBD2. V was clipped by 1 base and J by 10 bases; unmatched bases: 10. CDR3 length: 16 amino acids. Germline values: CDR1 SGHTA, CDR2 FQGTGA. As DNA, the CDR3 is TGTGCCAGCAGCTTAATGGGGCTAGCGGGAGCAGGGGAGCAGTTCTTC. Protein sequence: CASSLMGLAGAGEQFF.

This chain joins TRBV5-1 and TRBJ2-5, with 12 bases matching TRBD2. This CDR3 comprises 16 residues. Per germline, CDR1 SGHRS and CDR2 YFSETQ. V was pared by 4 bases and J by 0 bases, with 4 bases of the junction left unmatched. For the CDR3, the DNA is TGCGCCAGCAGCGGCGGACTAGCGGGGTACCAAGAGACCCAGTACTTC. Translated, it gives CASSGGLAGYQETQYF.

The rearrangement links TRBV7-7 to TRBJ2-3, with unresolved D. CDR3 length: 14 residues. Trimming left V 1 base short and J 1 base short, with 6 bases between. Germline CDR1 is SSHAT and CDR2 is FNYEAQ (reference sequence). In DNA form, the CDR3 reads TGTGCCAGCAGCTTAGACAGCCGCACAGATACGCAGTATTTT. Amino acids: CASSLDSRTDTQYF.

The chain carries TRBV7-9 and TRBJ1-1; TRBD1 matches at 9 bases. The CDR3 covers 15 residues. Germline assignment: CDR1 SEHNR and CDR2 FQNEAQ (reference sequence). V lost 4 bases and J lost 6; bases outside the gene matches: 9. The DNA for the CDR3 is TGTGCCAGCAGCTCCAGGCGACAGGGGGTCGCTGAAGCTTTCTTT. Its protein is CASSSRRQGVAEAFF.

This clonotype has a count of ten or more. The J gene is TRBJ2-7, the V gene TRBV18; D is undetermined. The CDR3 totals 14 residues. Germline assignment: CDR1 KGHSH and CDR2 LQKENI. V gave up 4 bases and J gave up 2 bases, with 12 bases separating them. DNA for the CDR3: TGTGCCAGCTCACTAGGAGCACAGACCTACGAGCAGTACTTC. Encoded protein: CASSLGAQTYEQYF.

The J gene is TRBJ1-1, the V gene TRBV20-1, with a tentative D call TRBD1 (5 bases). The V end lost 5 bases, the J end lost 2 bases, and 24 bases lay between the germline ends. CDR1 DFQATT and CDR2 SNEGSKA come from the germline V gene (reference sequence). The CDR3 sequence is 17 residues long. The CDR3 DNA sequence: TGCAGTGCTCCCTGGGGGTTTAAGAACCAGCCAAACACTGAAGCTTTCTTT. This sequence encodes CSAPWGFKNQPNTEAFF.

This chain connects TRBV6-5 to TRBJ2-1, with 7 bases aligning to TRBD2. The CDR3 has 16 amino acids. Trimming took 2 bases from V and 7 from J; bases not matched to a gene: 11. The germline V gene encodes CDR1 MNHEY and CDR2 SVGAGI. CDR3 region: CASSYTPAGEVNEQFF. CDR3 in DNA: TGTGCCAGCAGTTACACCCCTGCGGGAGAGGTGAATGAGCAGTTCTTC.

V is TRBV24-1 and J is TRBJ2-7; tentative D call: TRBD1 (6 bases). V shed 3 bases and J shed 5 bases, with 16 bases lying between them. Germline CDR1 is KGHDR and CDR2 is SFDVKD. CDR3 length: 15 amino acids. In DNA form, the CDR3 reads TGTGCCACCAGTGATCCACCCAGGGGCTACGACGAGCAGTACTTC. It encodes CATSDPPRGYDEQYF.

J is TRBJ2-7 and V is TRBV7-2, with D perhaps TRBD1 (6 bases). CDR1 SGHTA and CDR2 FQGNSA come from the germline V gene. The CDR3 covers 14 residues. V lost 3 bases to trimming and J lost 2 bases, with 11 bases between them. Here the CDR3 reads CASSLGTKTYEQYF. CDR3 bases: TGTGCCAGCAGCTTGGGGACAAAAACCTACGAGCAGTACTTC.

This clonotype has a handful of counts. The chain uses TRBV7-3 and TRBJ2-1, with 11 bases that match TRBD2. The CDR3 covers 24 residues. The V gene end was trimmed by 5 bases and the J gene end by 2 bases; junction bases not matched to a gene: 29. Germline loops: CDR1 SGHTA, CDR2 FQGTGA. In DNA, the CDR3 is TGTGCCAGCAGCCCACTGGACGCCGGCCAAACTAGCGGGGGACCCTCAGGCCCCTACAATGAGCAGTTCTTC. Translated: CASSPLDAGQTSGGPSGPYNEQFF.

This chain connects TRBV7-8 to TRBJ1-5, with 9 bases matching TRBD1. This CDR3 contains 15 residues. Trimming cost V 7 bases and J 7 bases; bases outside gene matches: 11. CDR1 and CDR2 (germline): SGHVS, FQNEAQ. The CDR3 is CASTKFRTGDQPQHF. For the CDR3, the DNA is TGTGCCAGCACCAAATTCAGGACAGGGGACCAGCCCCAGCATTTT.

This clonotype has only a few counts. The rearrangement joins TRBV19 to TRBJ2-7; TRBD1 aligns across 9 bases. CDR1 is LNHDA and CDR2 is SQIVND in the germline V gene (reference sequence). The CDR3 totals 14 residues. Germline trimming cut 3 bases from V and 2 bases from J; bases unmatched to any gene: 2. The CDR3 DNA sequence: TGTGCCAGTAGTATGGGGACAGGGACCTACGAGCAGTACTTC. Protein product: CASSMGTGTYEQYF.